This T cell receptor (beta chain) derives from a study of T cells in Graves' hyperthyroidism and ophthalmopathy (dated by TCRdb to the late 2010s). Background on the whole study: Peripheral blood was sampled at the time of initial diagnosis, prior to any treatment. TCR V-J signatures able to tell the groups apart were searched for in a discovery cohort of 95 to 100 patients, of whom roughly 42 had Graves' ophthalmopathy and under 65 had stable Graves' hyperthyroidism. Prospective prediction of ophthalmopathy was tested in an independent validation cohort of 18 to 20 hyperthyroidism patients and around 16 patients who later progressed to ophthalmopathy. The approximately 97 discovery patients were randomly divided into training and test sets at a 7:3 ratio. The study also compared thyroid tissue and blood T-cell repertoires from several Graves' hyperthyroidism patients. Once sampling was done, hyperthyroidism patients were given methimazole at a starting dose of 30 mg daily, whereas ophthalmopathy patients were given high-dose intravenous methylprednisolone. The paper describes TCR Vbeta CDR3 sequencing of roughly 130 peripheral blood samples, made up of 43 ophthalmopathy patients, around 73 hyperthyroidism patients and about 17 progressor patients.

Paper-wide results and their limitations: Most expanded thyroid clonotypes (frequency above 0.001) were also detected in blood, suggesting blood repertoires may reflect thyroid immune responses. Sample size was not statistically predetermined, and blinding of investigators to group allocation was not performed. A model built on a 13 V-J signature distinguished ophthalmopathy from stable hyperthyroidism, reaching over 85% sensitivity and about 81% specificity in cross-validation and 80%/75% in testing. In validation, progression to ophthalmopathy was predicted by the model with roughly 71% sensitivity and just over 72% specificity, a median of approximately 7.1 months before onset.

Note on this clonotype: Its antigen is unknown. No base quality values were provided; no much bigger clone lies one nucleotide off.

From cysteine to phenylalanine, the CDR3 is 14 amino acids long. The entry retains the CDR3 DNA only, 42 bases that are in frame from base 1. From the germline V gene, CDR1 is SGHDN and CDR2 is FVKESK. Trimming costs V 0 bases and J 4 bases, and their ends lie 9 bases apart. Stable Graves' hyperthyroidism was defined as the absence of progression to ophthalmopathy over 18 months of follow-up. Hyperthyroidism patients were newly diagnosed, with disease duration under 2 months, and aged 18 to 65 years. The study excluded patients with uncontrolled infections, other autoimmune diseases, pregnancy or lactation. Diagnoses were based on clinical symptoms, serum thyroxine and TRAb, thyroid ultrasound and orbital computed tomography. Ficoll-Paque density gradient centrifugation was used to isolate PBMCs from 8.5 to 10 ml of fresh peripheral blood. Trizol reagent was used to extract total RNA, and RNA quality was then checked on an Agilent 2100 Bioanalyzer.

The TCR beta CDR3 regions were amplified from the RNA transcripts. The first round of RT-PCR for the TCR CDR3 was performed with the HTBI primer set and the Qiagen OneStep RT-PCR kit. Libraries were constructed in a second round of multiplex PCR, after which size selection and purification were carried out. Sequencing of the libraries was done on an Illumina HiSeq2000 using paired-end 100 bp reads. Per the original workflow: SOAPnuke was used to process the raw data, throwing out any read that contained adapters or uncalled bases, had a mean Phred below 15, or lacked an exact constant-primer or identifier match. High-quality paired reads were merged using COPE v1.2.5, and each unique nucleotide sequence was defined as a clonotype. MiTCR v1.1 was used to align the clonotypes against IMGT TRBV, TRBD and TRBJ reference segments. The analysis was restricted to V-J combinations with a frequency above 0.0001, which together covered over 99% of the repertoires. The TCS score was defined as the ratio of F50 (clonal expansion) to E x V (chaos), calculated using BLOSUM62-based TCRdist between CDR3 peptides within each V-J. Welch's t-statistics and random forest reduced roughly 500 V-J features to around 14, which were used in a naive Bayes classifier (R e1071). Thyroid-blood repertoire similarity was quantified with the Morisita-Horn index. TCRdb redid the processing of the public reads, applying fastp at Q25 and MiXCR, and retained in-frame beta chains. Identical CDR3 proteins give one entry, which carries the most common genes and DNA. The V and J calls here are based on TCRdb, not the publication. For this sample there are over 700,000 distinct CDR3 sequences; 35% to 40% appear just once. Together, the top ten hold approximately 8.7% of the sample.

The chain was built from TRBV14 and TRBJ1-2; matching of 5 bases hints at TRBD1 as the D gene. The receptor comes from a man younger than 35 with Graves' hyperthyroidism. Source material: blood. For the CDR3, the sequence is CASSQDRGTYGYTF. Read as DNA, the sequence is TGTGCCAGCAGCCAAGATAGGGGTACCTATGGCTACACCTTC.